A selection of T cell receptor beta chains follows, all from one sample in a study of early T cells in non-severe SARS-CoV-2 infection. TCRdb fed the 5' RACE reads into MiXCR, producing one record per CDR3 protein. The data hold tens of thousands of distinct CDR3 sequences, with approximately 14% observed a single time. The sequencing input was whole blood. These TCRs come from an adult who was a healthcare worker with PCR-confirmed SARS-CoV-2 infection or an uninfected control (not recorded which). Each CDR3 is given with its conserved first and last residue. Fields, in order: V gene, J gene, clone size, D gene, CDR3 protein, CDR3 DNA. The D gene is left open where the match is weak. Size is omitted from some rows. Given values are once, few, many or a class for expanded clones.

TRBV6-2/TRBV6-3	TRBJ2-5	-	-	CASSFPTIPQETQYF	TGTGCCAGCAGCTTTCCGACAATCCCCCAAGAGACCCAGTACTTC
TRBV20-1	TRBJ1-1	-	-	CSARGGAVRTEAFF	TGCAGTGCTAGAGGGGGGGCCGTTCGGACTGAAGCTTTCTTT
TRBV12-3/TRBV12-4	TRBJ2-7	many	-	CASQGSLTYEQYF	TGTGCCAGCCAGGGGTCGTTAACCTACGAGCAGTACTTC
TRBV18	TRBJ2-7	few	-	CASSPPGSPYEQYF	TGTGCCAGCTCACCACCGGGCAGCCCCTACGAGCAGTACTTC
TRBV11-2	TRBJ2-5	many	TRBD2	CASSPRLAGEETQYF	TGTGCCAGCAGCCCAAGACTAGCGGGGGAAGAGACCCAGTACTTC
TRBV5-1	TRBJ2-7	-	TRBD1	CASSPSDRDYEQYF	TGCGCCAGCAGCCCCTCGGACAGGGACTACGAGCAGTACTTC
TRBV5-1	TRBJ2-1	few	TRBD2	CASSFGTSPDNEQFF	TGCGCCAGCAGCTTTGGGACTAGCCCCGACAATGAGCAGTTCTTC
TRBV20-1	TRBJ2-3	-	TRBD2	CSARGAGDTDTQYF	TGCAGTGCTAGAGGAGCGGGGGACACAGATACGCAGTATTTT
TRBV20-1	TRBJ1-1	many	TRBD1	CSAPNRGQMNTEAFF	TGCAGTGCACCAAACAGGGGGCAAATGAACACTGAAGCTTTCTTT
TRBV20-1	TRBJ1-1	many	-	CSARPGIAGTEAFF	TGCAGTGCTAGACCCGGAATCGCTGGCACTGAAGCTTTCTTT
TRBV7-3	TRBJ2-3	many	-	CASSSRGAGTDTQYF	TGTGCCAGCAGCTCCCGGGGGGCCGGCACAGATACGCAGTATTTT
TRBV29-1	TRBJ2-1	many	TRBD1	CSVVSGGPYNEQFF	TGCAGCGTTGTTTCAGGGGGCCCGTACAATGAGCAGTTCTTC
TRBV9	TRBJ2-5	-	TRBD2	CASSPQLAGGQETQYF	TGTGCCAGCAGCCCCCAACTAGCGGGGGGCCAAGAGACCCAGTACTTC
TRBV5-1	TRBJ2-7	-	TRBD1	CASSLTDRHEQYF	TGCGCCAGCAGCTTGACGGACAGGCACGAGCAGTACTTC
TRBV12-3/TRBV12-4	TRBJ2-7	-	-	CASSLRPEEQYF	TGTGCCAGCAGTTTACGACCGGAGGAGCAGTACTTC
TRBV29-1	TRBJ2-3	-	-	CSVPPPGGTQYF	TGCAGCGTCCCACCGCCAGGCGGTACGCAGTATTTT
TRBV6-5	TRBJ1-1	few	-	CASSYGGRGTEAFF	TGTGCCAGCAGTTACGGTGGAAGGGGCACTGAAGCTTTCTTT
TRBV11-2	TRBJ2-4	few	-	CASSLVDPNIQYF	TGTGCCAGCAGCTTAGTGGACCCAAACATTCAGTACTTC
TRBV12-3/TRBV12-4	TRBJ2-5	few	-	CASSLDQKETQYF	TGTGCCAGCAGCCTGGACCAGAAAGAGACCCAGTACTTC
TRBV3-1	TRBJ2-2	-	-	CASSQGHQGNTGELFF	TGTGCCAGCAGCCAAGGTCACCAGGGGAACACCGGGGAGCTGTTTTTT
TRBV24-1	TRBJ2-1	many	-	CATSDSGYEQFF	TGTGCCACCAGTGACTCCGGATATGAGCAGTTCTTC
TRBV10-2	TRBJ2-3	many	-	CASSTGSTDTQYF	TGCGCCAGCTCTACTGGGAGCACAGATACGCAGTATTTT
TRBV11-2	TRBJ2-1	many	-	CASSSRGEQFF	TGTGCCAGCAGCTCCCGCGGTGAGCAGTTCTTC
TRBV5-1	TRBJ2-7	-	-	CASSLKGSPVEQYF	TGCGCCAGCAGCTTGAAGGGCTCACCTGTTGAGCAGTACTTC
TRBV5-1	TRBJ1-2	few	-	CASSGGGGNYGYTF	TGCGCCAGCAGCGGAGGTGGCGGTAACTATGGCTACACCTTC
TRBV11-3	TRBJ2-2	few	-	CASSLSRGRLFF	TGTGCCAGCAGCTTATCCCGGGGACGGCTTTTTTTT
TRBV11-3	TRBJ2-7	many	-	CASSLQQGYAQYF	TGTGCCAGCAGCTTACAACAGGGTTACGCGCAGTACTTC
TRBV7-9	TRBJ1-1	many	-	CASSLGENTEAFF	TGTGCCAGCAGCTTAGGAGAGAACACTGAAGCTTTCTTT
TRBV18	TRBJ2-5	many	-	CASSPQGGGTQYF	TGTGCCAGCTCACCACAAGGAGGTGGGACCCAGTACTTC
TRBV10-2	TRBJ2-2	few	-	CASRAGHGGELFF	TGCGCCAGCAGGGCAGGGCATGGCGGGGAGCTGTTTTTT
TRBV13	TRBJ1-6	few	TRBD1	CASSLTGTGMGRDSPLHF	TGTGCCAGCAGCTTGACCGGGACAGGTATGGGGAGAGATTCACCCCTCCACTTT
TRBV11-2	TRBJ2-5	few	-	CASSPRDSMETQYF	TGTGCCAGCAGCCCCCGCGATAGCATGGAGACCCAGTACTTC
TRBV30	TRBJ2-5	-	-	CAWSPHRETQYF	TGTGCCTGGAGTCCCCATAGAGAGACCCAGTACTTC
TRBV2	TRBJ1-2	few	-	CASREGPTYGYTF	TGTGCCAGCAGAGAAGGGCCAACCTATGGCTACACCTTC
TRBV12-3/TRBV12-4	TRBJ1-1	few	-	CASSYPNTEAFF	TGTGCCAGTTCGTATCCCAACACTGAAGCTTTCTTT
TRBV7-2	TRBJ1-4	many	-	CASSLAPGEGEKLFF	TGTGCCAGCAGCTTAGCGCCAGGGGAGGGGGAAAAACTGTTTTTT
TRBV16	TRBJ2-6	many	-	CASARSGANVLTF	TGTGCCAGCGCACGATCCGGGGCCAACGTCCTGACTTTC
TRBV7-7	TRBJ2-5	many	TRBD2	CASSSYQLGLAGQETQYF	TGTGCCAGCAGCTCCTACCAGCTTGGACTAGCGGGGCAAGAGACCCAGTACTTC
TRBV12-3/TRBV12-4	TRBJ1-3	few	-	CASSLAGPSGNTIYF	TGTGCCAGCAGTTTGGCAGGGCCCTCTGGAAACACCATATATTTT
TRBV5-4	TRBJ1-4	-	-	CASSPGSREEKLFF	TGTGCCAGCAGCCCGGGCTCTCGGGAGGAAAAACTGTTTTTT
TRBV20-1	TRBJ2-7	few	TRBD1	CSAGPGQGHEQYF	TGCAGTGCTGGACCGGGACAGGGGCACGAGCAGTACTTC
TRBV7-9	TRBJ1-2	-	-	CASSPPAEGVYYGYTF	TGTGCCAGCAGCCCGCCCGCGGAGGGGGTATACTATGGCTACACCTTC
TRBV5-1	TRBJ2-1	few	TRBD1	CATSRGTGGNEQFF	TGCGCCACCTCTAGGGGGACAGGCGGGAATGAGCAGTTCTTC
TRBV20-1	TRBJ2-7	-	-	CSALGGPYEQYF	TGCAGTGCTTTAGGGGGTCCCTACGAGCAGTACTTC
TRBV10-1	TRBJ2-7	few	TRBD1	CASSEGGQGQHEQYF	TGCGCCAGCAGTGAAGGGGGACAGGGGCAGCACGAGCAGTACTTC